The rows below give T cell receptor beta chains drawn from one sample of a study of type 1 and type 2 diabetes patients. TCRdb called the multiplex PCR reads again in MiXCR, with one record for every CDR3 protein. The sample has around 300,000 distinct CDR3 sequences; more than 40% are singletons. What was sequenced was peripheral blood mononuclear cells (PBMCs). The source of these receptors is a young man with type 2 diabetes. Each CDR3 is given with its conserved first and last residue. The D gene is left open where the match is weak. Some rows have no size entry. The others give once, few or many, or a class for an expanded clone.

TRBV24-1	NA	TRBD1	15	TRBJ2-7	TGTGCCACCAGTGACCCCGGGACAGGTTCCTACGAGCAGTACTTC	CATSDPGTGSYEQYF
TRBV24-1	NA	TRBD2	15	TRBJ2-3	TGTGCCACCAGTGCCCCTGGCGGGAGAAGAAATACGCAGTATTTT	CATSAPGGRRNTQYF
TRBV3-1	NA	NA	17	TRBJ2-5	TGTGCCAGCAGCCACTATACCTCGTGGACAGCAGAAGAGACCCAGTACTTC	CASSHYTSWTAEETQYF
TRBV2	NA	TRBD1	15	TRBJ1-2	TGTGCCAGCAGCTCCCGCGGACAGGGGGCAGATGGCTACACCTTC	CASSSRGQGADGYTF
TRBV6-4	NA	TRBD1	14	TRBJ2-1	TGTGCCAGCAGTTCGACAGGGCAAAACAATGAGCAGTTCTTC	CASSSTGQNNEQFF
TRBV20-1	NA	NA	14	TRBJ2-1	TGCAGTGCACCGAGAGGGGGGTCTTACAATGAGCAGTTCTTC	CSAPRGGSYNEQFF
TRBV30	NA	NA	13	TRBJ2-7	TGTGCCTGGAGTATTCAGGGAACCTACGAGCAGTACTTC	CAWSIQGTYEQYF
TRBV20-1	NA	NA	15	TRBJ1-1	TGCAGTGCCCATTACGGTGCATCATTGAACACTGAAGCTTTCTTT	CSAHYGASLNTEAFF
TRBV20-1	few	NA	15	TRBJ2-7	TGCAGTGCTAGAGATGGGCATAGCGCCTCCTACGAGCAGTACTTC	CSARDGHSASYEQYF
TRBV30	many	NA	16	TRBJ2-6	TGTGCCTGGAGATCCGCCATCGGGGCTGGGGCCAACGTCCTGACTTTC	CAWRSAIGAGANVLTF
TRBV7-2	NA	NA	12	TRBJ2-2	TGTGCCAGCAGCTTATATGCCGGGGAGCTGTTTTTT	CASSLYAGELFF
TRBV4-2	NA	NA	13	TRBJ1-2	TGTGCCAGTGGCCAGCCACCTAACTATGGCTACACCTTC	CASGQPPNYGYTF
TRBV7-9	few	NA	13	TRBJ2-5	TGTGCCAGCAGCTCTCAGGGGAAGACGACCCAGTACTTC	CASSSQGKTTQYF
TRBV10-2	NA	NA	15	TRBJ2-6	TGCGCCAGCAGTGAGCGGCGCTCTGGGGCCAACGTCCTGACTTTC	CASSERRSGANVLTF
TRBV20-1	NA	TRBD2	14	TRBJ2-3	TGCAGTGCTTTAGGCGGGAGAGACACAGATACGCAGTATTTT	CSALGGRDTDTQYF
TRBV14	few	TRBD1	17	TRBJ1-5	TGTGCCAGCAGCCACGATGGACAGGAGTATAGCAATCAGCCCCAGCATTTT	CASSHDGQEYSNQPQHF
TRBV14	NA	NA	15	TRBJ2-4	TGTGCCAGCAGCCCCGGGGGTCTAGCCAAAAACATTCAGTACTTC	CASSPGGLAKNIQYF
TRBV7-6	few	NA	15	TRBJ1-1	TGTGCCAGCAGTCCCGCCAACGGGGAGGGCGCTGAAGCTTTCTTT	CASSPANGEGAEAFF
TRBV12-3/TRBV12-4	NA	TRBD2	16	TRBJ2-2	TGTGCCAGCAGTTTGAGGAGACTAGCGAGCACCGGGGAGCTGTTTTTT	CASSLRRLASTGELFF
TRBV24-1	few	NA	12	TRBJ1-5	TGTGCCACCAGTGCCCACAAGGGACCCCAGCATTTT	CATSAHKGPQHF
TRBV7-2	NA	NA	14	TRBJ2-4	TGTGCCAGCAGCTCGAGTCGTTTCTGGAACATTCAGTACTTC	CASSSSRFWNIQYF
TRBV4-3	NA	TRBD1	17	TRBJ2-1	TGCGCCAGCAGCCAAGATAGGGGGACAGGATTCTACAATGAGCAGTTCTTC	CASSQDRGTGFYNEQFF
TRBV19	once	TRBD1	16	TRBJ1-4	TGTGCCAGTAGTCCACTAGGGACAGCAACTAATGAAAAACTGTTTTTT	CASSPLGTATNEKLFF
TRBV10-1	few	TRBD1	13	TRBJ2-7	TGCGCCAGCGAGGGGGCAGGGGACCACGAGCAGTACTTC	CASEGAGDHEQYF
TRBV20-1	NA	TRBD2	14	TRBJ2-1	TGCAGTGCTACCGGGACTAGCAAAGTGGCTGAGCAGTTCTTC	CSATGTSKVAEQFF
TRBV10-1	few	NA	16	TRBJ1-2	TGCGCCAGCACCCTAGGGCCATTGGACAGAAACTATGGCTACACCTTC	CASTLGPLDRNYGYTF
TRBV14	NA	NA	15	TRBJ2-7	TGTGCCAGCAGCCAAGAGAACAGCTTCTCCCACGCGCAGTACTTC	CASSQENSFSHAQYF
TRBV28	NA	NA	13	TRBJ1-1	TGTGCCAGCAGTCAGACGATGGTCAATGAAGCTTTCTTT	CASSQTMVNEAFF
TRBV6-1	few	NA	13	TRBJ2-5	TGTGCCAGCAGTGCTCGCCGGCAAGAGACCCAGTACTTC	CASSARRQETQYF
TRBV20-1	NA	NA	12	TRBJ2-7	TGCAGTGCTAGCGGGGCGGGCTACGAGCAGTACTTC	CSASGAGYEQYF
TRBV2	many	TRBD2	16	TRBJ2-3	TGTGCCAGCAGGTCCGGGACTAGCGACCGCACAGATACGCAGTATTTT	CASRSGTSDRTDTQYF
TRBV25-1	NA	TRBD1	16	TRBJ1-6	TGTGCCAGCAGTTACGGGCGGGACAGGGGTAGCTCACCCCTCCACTTT	CASSYGRDRGSSPLHF
TRBV27	NA	NA	13	TRBJ2-7	TGTGCCAGCAGTCTCAACCGGGCCTACGAGCAGTACTTC	CASSLNRAYEQYF
TRBV27	NA	NA	15	TRBJ1-1	TGTGCCAGCAGTTTAGAGCGGAGTGGGAACACTGAAGCTTTCTTT	CASSLERSGNTEAFF
TRBV13	few	NA	14	TRBJ2-2	TGTGCCAGCAGCATGGCCCCCTACACCGGGGAGCTGTTTTTT	CASSMAPYTGELFF